The TCR beta chain under discussion was sequenced for a study of T cell repertoires in cytomegalovirus infection. Germline V gene data show CDR1 as ENHRY and CDR2 as SYGVKD. V lost 4 bases and J lost 0; bases outside the gene matches: 10. This CDR3 spans 18 amino acids. Study-wide findings and caveats: CMV-specific HLA-C-restricted TCR beta clonotypes dominated the ex vivo response.

TCRdb re-called the reads through MiXCR, storing one row per CDR3 protein. Of about 97,000 distinct CDR3 sequences listed, about 15% were seen once; the top ten hold about 7.3%. A word on this clonotype: Its antigen is currently unknown.

The rearrangement uses TRBV10-3 and TRBJ2-1; 9 nucleotides agree with TRBD2. Sequenced material: PBMCs. This receptor was obtained from a human donor in good health (CMV status not recorded). Some clones in this sample may be carry-over from other donors' samples. The CDR3 DNA is TGTGCCATCAGTGGGGCTAGCGGGGAGACCTCCTCCTACAATGAGCAGTTCTTC. This translates into CAISGASGETSSYNEQFF.